A single sample is the source of the 23 T cell receptor beta chains below, sequenced in a study of cytomegalovirus exposure and HLA in healthy donors. It was with 60 Vbeta and 13 Jbeta primers that the PCR ran. Here immunoSEQ multiplex PCR was the method, and the copy in TCRdb shows in-frame clones only, minus some. The sample holds under 250,000 clones, around 79% seen once. The sample consisted of PBMCs. The receptor set was obtained from a male donor in good health and CMV-seronegative.

This clone has only a few counts. J is TRBJ1-5 and V is TRBV10-2; 9 bases match TRBD1. The CDR3 totals 14 residues. V gave up 7 bases and J gave up 5 bases; unmatched junction bases: 6. The germline CDR1 and CDR2 sequences are WSHSY and SAAADI. The CDR3 here is CASNRQGVDQPQHF. The CDR3 coding sequence is TGCGCCAGCAATCGACAGGGGGTAGATCAGCCCCAGCATTTT.

The chain uses TRBV5-5 and TRBJ2-1; 14 bases are shared with TRBD2. The J segment lost 0 bases and the V segment lost 3 bases, leaving 11 bases of the junction unmatched. The CDR3 runs to 20 residues. The germline CDR1 and CDR2 sequences are SGHKS and YYEKEE (reference sequence). CDR3 amino acids: CASSYTPGLAGASSYNEQFF. The CDR3 DNA reads TGTGCCAGCAGCTACACACCGGGACTAGCGGGAGCCAGCTCCTACAATGAGCAGTTCTTC. Variable domain in full (rest from reference TRBV5-5 and TRBJ2-1): DAGVTQSPTHLIKTRGQQVTLRCSPISGHKSVSWYQQVLGQGPQFIFQYYEKEERGRGNFPDRFSARQFPNYSSELNVNALLLGDSALYLCASSYTPGLAGASSYNEQFFGPGTRLTVL.

The CDR3 sequence: CASKMVGGAGEKLFF. The CDR3 region has the DNA TGTGCCAGTAAAATGGTTGGGGGCGCGGGTGAAAAACTGTTTTTT. The rearrangement links TRBV19 to TRBJ1-4; possible D gene TRBD1, 6 bases. The CDR3 spans 15 residues. Per germline, CDR1 LNHDA and CDR2 SQIVND (reference sequence). The V gene lost 7 bases and the J gene lost 7 bases, with 19 bases spanning the gap.

This clone was detected once. This specimen includes other DNA sequences encoding the same CDR3. V is TRBV7-6 and J is TRBJ2-6; D is uncertain. Per germline, CDR1 SGHVS and CDR2 FNYEAQ. With 3 bases removed from V and 4 bases from J, the gap between germline ends came to 10 bases. The length of the CDR3 is 15 residues. The CDR3 region is CASSFGGSGANVLTF. Written as DNA, the CDR3 is TGTGCCAGCAGCTTTGGTGGCTCGGGGGCCAACGTCCTGACTTTC. The entire variable domain, with the rest obtained from reference TRBV7-6 and TRBJ2-6, is as follows: GAGVSQSPRYKVTKRGQDVALRCDPISGHVSLYWYRQALGQGPEFLTYFNYEAQQDKSGLPNDRFSAERPEGSISTLTIQRTEQRDSAMYRCASSFGGSGANVLTFGAGSRLTVL.

This clone was seen a handful of times. The gene calls are TRBV6-5 and TRBJ2-3; a weak D match, TRBD2 (5 bases). The V gene lost 6 bases and the J gene lost 5 bases, with 12 bases spanning the gap. The CDR3 runs 13 residues. Germline lookup yields CDR1 MNHEY and CDR2 SVGAGI. The CDR3 region has the DNA TGTGCCAGCAGAACTTCGGGGAAAGATACGCAGTATTTT. This gives the protein CASRTSGKDTQYF.

On this clone itself: Other DNA sequences in this specimen translate into the identical CDR3. The V gene is TRBV18, the J gene TRBJ2-3, with TRBD2 matching over 14 bases. The trim removed 3 bases at V and 0 bases at J, leaving 2 bases unmatched. Germline loops: CDR1 KGHSH, CDR2 LQKENI. CDR3 length: 17 amino acids. CDR3 DNA: TGTGCCAGCTCACCCCGACTAGCGGGAGGGAGCACAGATACGCAGTATTTT. It encodes CASSPRLAGGSTDTQYF.

The chain uses TRBV2 and TRBJ2-5; 7 nucleotides align to TRBD2. V dropped 11 bases and J dropped 5; count of bases not matched to a gene: 8. In germline, CDR1 is SNHLY, CDR2 FYNNEI. The CDR3 loop spans 12 amino acids. In DNA form, the CDR3 reads TGTGCCGTGCAGCGGGGTGTGGAGACCCAGTACTTC. Its protein product is CAVQRGVETQYF.

The chain recombines TRBV6-6 with TRBJ2-5, with 13 nucleotides matching TRBD2. With 6 bases clipped from V and 4 bases from J, the junction kept 8 bases outside the gene matches. CDR1 MNHNY and CDR2 SVGAGI come from the germline V gene (reference sequence). CDR3 length equals 16 residues. The CDR3 reads CASRRTSGSSPETQYF. The CDR3 DNA is TGTGCCAGCAGACGGACTAGCGGGAGCTCTCCAGAGACCCAGTACTTC.

The rearrangement uses TRBV5-6 and TRBJ2-7; 8 bases are a match to TRBD1. The V gene end was trimmed by 6 bases and the J gene end by 0 bases; junction bases not matched to a gene: 2. There are 13 residues in the CDR3. CDR1 is SGHDT and CDR2 is YYEEEE in the germline V gene. The CDR3 DNA reads TGTGCCAGCATCACAGGGGGCTCCTACGAGCAGTACTTC. The encoded protein is CASITGGSYEQYF. Full variable domain (remainder filled in from reference TRBV5-6 and TRBJ2-7): DAGVTQSPTHLIKTRGQQVTLRCSPKSGHDTVSWYQQALGQGPQFIFQYYEEEERQRGNFPDRFSGHQFPNYSSELNVNALLLGDSALYLCASITGGSYEQYFGPGTRLTVT.

The chain couples TRBV11-3 to TRBJ2-3; D is possibly TRBD1 (5 bases). Trimming took off 5 bases at V and 2 bases at J, with 11 bases between the two ends. Germline-derived CDR1 and CDR2 are SGHNT and YENEEA. The CDR3 is made up of 14 amino acids. CDR3 sequence: CASSRDSFTDTQYF. DNA of the CDR3: TGTGCCAGCAGCCGAGACAGTTTCACAGATACGCAGTATTTT.

J is TRBJ1-4 and V is TRBV7-2; 8 positions agree with TRBD1. This CDR3 contains 14 residues. V shed 6 bases, J shed 8 bases, and the junction held 8 bases outside the gene matches. Germline V gene data show CDR1 as SGHTA and CDR2 as FQGNSA. The CDR3 bases are TGTGCCAGCAGTACAGGGGGGATAAAGGAAAAACTGTTTTTT. Amino acid sequence: CASSTGGIKEKLFF.

This clone turned up a few times. The chain has TRBV27 and TRBJ2-1, with 11 bases matching TRBD2. J lost 4 bases, V lost 5 bases, and 7 bases had no gene match. This CDR3 has 16 amino acids. CDR1 is MNHEY and CDR2 is SMNVEV in the germline V gene (reference sequence). For the CDR3, the DNA is TGTGCCAGCAGTCCCTCCGGGACTAGCGGTTACAATGAGCAGTTCTTC. Amino acid sequence: CASSPSGTSGYNEQFF.

This chain connects TRBV11-2 to TRBJ2-5; 7 bases are shared with TRBD1. The V and J ends lost 4 bases and 2 bases, in that order; junction bases with no gene match: 4. Germline values: CDR1 SGHAT, CDR2 FQNNGV. This CDR3 comprises 14 residues. In DNA, the CDR3 is TGTGCCAGCAGCTCTGGGACAGAGCAAGAGACCCAGTACTTC. Its protein product is CASSSGTEQETQYF.

V usage is TRBV7-2 and J usage is TRBJ2-7, with D possibly being TRBD1 (6 bases). CDR1 is SGHTA and CDR2 is FQGNSA in the germline V gene. With 5 bases removed from V and 0 bases from J, the gap between germline ends came to 14 bases. The CDR3 extends over 15 amino acids. The CDR3 DNA sequence: TGTGCCAGCAGCACGTCGGGACAAAGCTCCTACGAGCAGTACTTC. Its translation is CASSTSGQSSYEQYF.

The genes are TRBV14 and TRBJ1-6, with D possibly TRBD1 on 6 matching bases. From germline, CDR1 is SGHDN and CDR2 FVKESK. Trimming stripped 3 bases from V and 7 bases from J, with 10 bases between. The CDR3 runs 14 residues. Here the CDR3 DNA reads TGTGCCAGCAGCCACAAAACAGGGAATTCACCCCTCCACTTT. Encoded protein: CASSHKTGNSPLHF.

This clone has more than one count but fewer than ten. Other nucleotide sequences from this sample produce the same CDR3. The chain is built from TRBV2 and TRBJ2-5; no reliable D call. CDR3 length: 12 amino acids. The V gene's germline CDR1 is SNHLY and CDR2 FYNNEI. Trimming took 4 bases from V and 1 from J, leaving 4 bases between them. The CDR3 nucleotides are TGTGCCAGCAGTGCAGGCCAAGAGACCCAGTACTTC. Translating it yields CASSAGQETQYF.

V and J are TRBV10-3 and TRBJ2-5, with 14 nucleotides matching TRBD2. The length of the CDR3 is 17 residues. Trimming cost V 2 bases and J 5 bases; bases outside gene matches: 7. Germline V gene data show CDR1 as ENHRY and CDR2 as SYGVKD. Here the CDR3 DNA reads TGTGCCATCAGTGAGCCGACTAGCGGGGGGGCCGGGGAGACCCAGTACTTC. Its protein product is CAISEPTSGGAGETQYF.

The rearrangement uses TRBV11-2 and TRBJ1-1; D remains ambiguous. The CDR3 sequence is 13 residues long. From germline, CDR1 is SGHAT and CDR2 FQNNGV. Trimming left V 1 base short and J 3 bases short, with 6 bases between. The CDR3 loop is CASSLVPDTEAFF. In DNA, the CDR3 is TGTGCCAGCAGCTTAGTTCCCGACACTGAAGCTTTCTTT.

The chain recombines TRBV7-9 with TRBJ2-7; no firm D call. The V gene lost 3 bases and the J gene lost 3 bases, with 3 bases spanning the gap. The CDR3 spans 11 residues. Germline V gene sequence: CDR1 SEHNR, CDR2 FQNEAQ (reference sequence). In DNA form, the CDR3 reads TGTGCCAGCAGCTTCCTCTACGAGCAGTACTTC. This gives the protein CASSFLYEQYF.

This clone was counted once. V gene TRBV5-1 combines with J gene TRBJ2-7; TRBD2 matches at 11 bases. V lost 0 bases to trimming and J lost 3 bases; unmatched junction nucleotides: 5. The CDR3 is 16 residues long. Germline CDR1 SGHRS, CDR2 YFSETQ. The CDR3, as DNA: TGCGCCAGCAGCTTGGCCGGACTAGCGGGCCGCTACGAGCAGTACTTC. This gives the protein CASSLAGLAGRYEQYF.

The genes are TRBV9 and TRBJ2-1; 13 positions agree with TRBD2. With V trimmed by 0 bases and J by 1 base, 4 bases remained unmatched. The CDR3 has 18 amino acids. Germline CDR1 reads SGDLS; CDR2 reads YYNGEE. The DNA for the CDR3 is TGTGCCAGCAGCGTAGCTCGGACTAGCGGGAGTTCCTACAATGAGCAGTTCTTC. As protein: CASSVARTSGSSYNEQFF.

This sequence joins TRBV19 and TRBJ2-4; 8 nucleotides line up with TRBD1. After removal of 5 bases from V and 3 bases from J, the junction contained 6 bases not matched to a gene. The CDR3 runs 15 residues. CDR1 and CDR2 (germline): LNHDA, SQIVND (reference sequence). CDR3 bases: TGTGCCAGTAGTGGACAGGGCATTTTCAAAAACATTCAGTACTTC. Translation: CASSGQGIFKNIQYF.

The rearrangement joins TRBV6-6 to TRBJ1-1; D remains unclear. This CDR3 has 16 amino acids. From germline, CDR1 is MNHNY and CDR2 SVGAGI (reference sequence). Trimming took off 0 bases at V and 1 base at J, with 12 bases between the two ends. This CDR3 is CASSYSRESGNTEAFF. The CDR3 DNA follows: TGTGCCAGCAGTTACTCACGCGAATCGGGGAACACTGAAGCTTTCTTT.